The source of this TCR beta chain is a study of blood T cell repertoires in COVID-19. Study information: Some COVID-19 samples were acute and others convalescent; all came from the United States, Italy and Spain. PBMCs, B-cell-depleted T cells, or T cells provided the cDNA or gDNA that made up the material.

From germline, CDR1 is LGHNA and CDR2 YNFKEQ. V was pared by 1 base and J by 2 bases, with 6 bases between. This CDR3 has 14 residues. This clone was observed a single time. The assay was immunoSEQ multiplex PCR, and TCRdb's table has in-frame clones only and misses some. The repertoire holds roughly 250,000 clones, with around 89% as singletons. Source material: peripheral blood. This TCR was recovered from a man aged 55 to 70 who had recovered from COVID-19. The gene calls are TRBV4-2 and TRBJ1-5; D is ambiguous. The CDR3 region has the DNA TGTGCCAGCAGCCAAGGACACCGCAATCAGCCCCAGCATTTT. Residues: CASSQGHRNQPQHF.